This TCR beta chain was sequenced in a study of T cell repertoires in urothelial bladder cancer. Whole-study findings and limits: Up to about 15% of carcinoma infiltrating lymphocytes belonged to one T-cell clone.

Assay used: immunoSEQ multiplex PCR; TCRdb lists only in-frame clones, some missing. Counted here are under 15,000 clones, 60% to 70% occurring once; the ten biggest clones make up 8.9%. As regards this clone: Antigen: not known.

The sample taken for sequencing was tumor-infiltrating cells from bladder cancer. This receptor was identified in a human donor with urothelial carcinoma.

CDR3 in DNA: TGTGCCAGCACCGGACTAGCGGGGGGAGAGACCCAGTACTTC. Its translation: CASTGLAGGETQYF. The chain couples TRBV18 to TRBJ2-5, with 14 bases identical to TRBD2. The CDR3 is made up of 14 amino acids. After removal of 8 bases from V and 4 bases from J, the junction contained 3 bases not matched to a gene. CDR1 KGHSH and CDR2 LQKENI come from the germline V gene.